The clone carrying this T cell receptor (beta chain) has just one count. This record comes from a study of regulatory T cells in long-lasting Graves disease. iRepertoire HTBI primers and Arm-PCR of CDR3 regions built TCR beta libraries. In TCRdb, the multiplex PCR reads were re-called with MiXCR into one record per CDR3 protein. The sample has around 400,000 distinct CDR3 sequences; roughly a sixth are singletons. Trimming took 0 bases from V and 5 from J, leaving 20 bases between them. The CDR3 sequence is 16 residues long. The germline CDR1 and CDR2 sequences are DFQATT and SNEGSKA (reference sequence). Time point in this sample: newly diagnosed GD, antithyroid drugs for less than 3 months. Extracted RNA from PBMCs served as the source of the TCR library.

The starting material was peripheral blood mononuclear cells (PBMCs), obtained at new diagnosis, from a patient treated with antithyroid drugs. The rearrangement uses TRBV20-1 and TRBJ2-7, with D unclear. This receptor was taken from a female donor with Graves disease. The CDR3 DNA is TGCAGTGCTAGAGAGCCAGGAGTTTTAAATCTGCACGAGCAGTACTTC. It codes for CSAREPGVLNLHEQYF.